This TCR beta chain came from a study of beta chain features in type 1 diabetes. Isolated RNA was reverse transcribed in full, so expressed TCRB transcripts were sequenced. Produced via immunoSEQ multiplex PCR; TCRdb's table is partial and in-frame only. Altogether 680,000 or so clones are present, roughly a sixth being singletons, with the ten largest covering about 0.093%. This CDR3 contains 14 residues. Looked up from germline, CDR1 is SGHTA and CDR2 is FQGTGA. The J segment lost 4 bases and the V segment lost 2 bases, leaving 4 bases of the junction unmatched. A word on this clone: Antigen unknown.

General study findings and limits: The study found that naive, central memory and Treg TCRB repertoires appeared more similar in patients than in healthy donors. Insertions were fewer and deletions more numerous at VDJ junctions in type 1 diabetes patients.

The chain recombines TRBV7-3 with TRBJ1-2; 7 bases agree with TRBD1. This receptor was obtained from a man younger than 30 in good health. The specimen sequenced was naive CD4+ T cells from blood. CDR3 protein: CASSLGGQTYGYTF. In DNA form, the CDR3 reads TGTGCCAGCAGCTTAGGGGGACAGACCTATGGCTACACCTTC.